This T cell receptor (beta chain) was observed in a study of T cells in Graves' hyperthyroidism and ophthalmopathy. Study at large: Peripheral blood was collected at initial diagnosis, before any treatment.

TCR beta CDR3 region amplification was performed from RNA transcripts. First-round RT-PCR of the TCR CDR3 relied on the HTBI primer set. TCRdb re-called the multiplex PCR reads through MiXCR, storing one row per CDR3 protein. The table lists about 420,000 distinct CDR3 sequences, roughly an eighth of them singletons. This clonotype was seen at least ten times. This CDR3 has 14 residues. Per germline, CDR1 MNHNS and CDR2 SASEGT. V lost 5 bases to trimming and J lost 0 bases, with 10 bases between them. This TCR was sampled from a woman aged 18-30 years with Graves' hyperthyroidism. The rearrangement uses TRBV6-1 and TRBJ1-2, with a weak D call TRBD1 (5 bases). Input material: blood. CDR3 sequence reads: CASSPTAANYGYTF. The CDR3 DNA is TGTGCCAGCAGTCCGACAGCAGCTAACTATGGCTACACCTTC.